A single sample gave rise to the 27 T cell receptor beta chains below, sequenced in a study of T cells in Graves' hyperthyroidism and ophthalmopathy. What was amplified from RNA transcripts were TCR beta CDR3 regions. The HTBI primer set served for first-round RT-PCR of the TCR CDR3. MiXCR, applied by TCRdb to the multiplex PCR reads, yields one record per CDR3 protein. The table lists about 320,000 distinct CDR3 sequences, 16% of them singletons, with roughly 31% in the top ten. Sequences were obtained from blood. Receptors originate from a man aged 25-40 years with Graves' hyperthyroidism.

A few counts support this clonotype. This chain connects TRBV12-3 or TRBV12-4 to TRBJ2-2; the D is unclear. The CDR3 runs 11 residues. Trimming removed 8 bases at V and 7 bases at J, with 8 bases between. The CDR3 loop reads CASQRSGELFF. The CDR3 nucleotides are TGTGCCAGCCAAAGAAGCGGGGAGCTGTTTTTT.

This clonotype was seen at least ten times. V is TRBV20-1 and J is TRBJ2-3; 10 nucleotides agree with TRBD2. This CDR3 has 13 residues. The V gene end was trimmed by 4 bases and the J gene end by 9 bases; junction bases not matched to a gene: 7. Germline V gene data show CDR1 as DFQATT and CDR2 as SNEGSKA (reference sequence). The CDR3 coding sequence is TGCAGTGCTATACTAGCGGGGAGGCAAACGCAGTATTTT. Translation gives CSAILAGRQTQYF.

This clonotype occurred a few times. The chain combines TRBV4-1 with TRBJ2-5, with 8 bases lining up with TRBD2. The germline V gene encodes CDR1 MGHRA and CDR2 YSYEKL. Trimming cost V 2 bases and J 5 bases; bases outside gene matches: 1. The CDR3 is made up of 13 amino acids. The CDR3 nucleotides read TGCGCCAGCAGCCAAATAGCGGGGGAGACCCAGTACTTC. Protein sequence: CASSQIAGETQYF.

This clonotype was seen a handful of times. This chain links TRBV19 with TRBJ1-5; weak D call: TRBD1 (6 bases). V gave up 7 bases and J gave up 8 bases, with 12 bases separating them. Germline V lookup: CDR1 LNHDA, CDR2 SQIVND (reference sequence). CDR3 length equals 12 residues. The CDR3: CASTLGGEPQHF. CDR3 in DNA: TGTGCCAGTACCTTAGGGGGTGAGCCCCAGCATTTT.

This clonotype has at least ten counts. The chain has TRBV6-1 and TRBJ2-5; D is ambiguous. V lost 5 bases and J 2 bases, leaving 15 bases between the germline ends. CDR1 is MNHNS and CDR2 is SASEGT in the germline V gene. The CDR3 spans 15 residues. Here the CDR3 reads CASSYQRAGQETQYF. The CDR3 nucleotides are TGTGCCAGCAGTTACCAGCGAGCAGGTCAAGAGACCCAGTACTTC.

On this clonotype: A clone one base away is much larger, so this may be a read error. The J gene is TRBJ2-1, the V gene TRBV12-3 or TRBV12-4, with 7 nucleotides matching TRBD2. The CDR3 extends over 15 amino acids. V trimming: 8 bases; J trimming: 4 bases; junction bases outside the gene matches: 11. The CDR3 region has the DNA TGTGCCAGCCGACACCAGGGACTACGATACAATGAGCAGTTCTTC. Translating gives CASRHQGLRYNEQFF.

This clonotype was picked up many times. This chain's CDR3 is CASSPIAGAGELFF. The CDR3 coding sequence is TGTGCCAGCAGCCCGATAGCGGGAGCCGGGGAGCTGTTTTTT. The rearrangement links TRBV3-1 to TRBJ2-2; 9 bases align to TRBD2. This CDR3 is 14 amino acids long. Germline values: CDR1 LGHDT, CDR2 YNNKEL (reference sequence). J gave up 6 bases and V 4 bases, and 3 bases lay outside the gene matches.

In regard to this clonotype: A much larger clone differs from this one at a single base, so this may be a read error. The V call is TRBV20-1, the J call TRBJ2-1; no clear D gene. The CDR3 loop spans 15 amino acids. In germline, CDR1 is DFQATT, CDR2 SNEGSKA (reference sequence). The CDR3 nucleotides read TGCAGTGCTGACGACGGAACAAAAGGCGAGAATGAGCGGTTCTTC. This translates into CSADDGTKGENERFF.

This clonotype has a count of ten or more. The chain is built from TRBV12-3 or TRBV12-4 and TRBJ2-5; the D gene is possibly TRBD1 (5 bases). The CDR3 is 14 residues long. Trimming pared 6 bases from V and 9 bases from J, leaving 20 bases between. CDR3 nucleotide sequence: TGTGCCAGCAGCCAGACAGTGGGGCAAGGCTCCCAGTACTTC. Protein: CASSQTVGQGSQYF.

The gene calls are TRBV25-1 and TRBJ1-2; D ambiguous. The V and J ends lost 7 bases and 6 bases respectively, with 18 bases between them. CDR1 MGHDK and CDR2 SYGVNS come from the germline V gene. This CDR3 contains 14 residues. CDR3 in amino acids: CASTDSGPRDGYTF. The CDR3 DNA is TGTGCCAGCACCGATTCCGGGCCCCGGGATGGCTACACCTTC.

CDR3 sequence: CASSQSGPREPQHF. The CDR3 coding sequence is TGTGCCAGCAGCCAATCTGGGCCCCGGGAGCCCCAGCATTTT. The V gene is TRBV16, the J gene TRBJ1-5; D ambiguous. V lost 0 bases and J lost 8, with 11 bases in between. CDR3 length: 14 amino acids. CDR1 is KGHSY, CDR2 FQNENV, per germline.

V and J are TRBV6-5 and TRBJ2-1, with 14 bases lining up with TRBD2. With V trimmed by 2 bases and J by 9 bases, 3 bases remained unmatched. Germline CDR1 and CDR2: MNHEY and SVGAGI. CDR3 size: 15 residues. For the CDR3, the DNA is TGTGCCAGCAGTTACGGGACTAGCGGGAGATTTGAGCAGTTCTTC. Its protein is CASSYGTSGRFEQFF.

This clonotype was detected only a few times. This rearrangement joins TRBV20-1 to TRBJ2-1; 9 nucleotides agree with TRBD2. From germline, CDR1 is DFQATT and CDR2 SNEGSKA (reference sequence). This CDR3 comprises 13 residues. J gave up 6 bases and V 3 bases, and 3 bases lay outside the gene matches. The CDR3 reads CSASRGRGNEQFF. The CDR3 DNA is TGCAGTGCTAGTCGCGGGAGGGGCAATGAGCAGTTCTTC.

The chain recombines TRBV7-8 with TRBJ2-3; D possibly uses TRBD1 or TRBD2 (5 bases each). The ends were cut back, 7 bases at V and 0 bases at J, with 17 bases in the middle. This CDR3 has 16 residues. Per the germline V gene, CDR1 is SGHVS and CDR2 is FQNEAQ. CDR3 nucleotides: TGTGCCAGCACCGAGGGGTTTCTCCACAGCACAGATACGCAGTATTTT. Translated, it gives CASTEGFLHSTDTQYF.

This clonotype was seen at least ten times. The V call is TRBV29-1, the J call TRBJ2-5; D perhaps matches TRBD2 (6 bases). Germline assignment: CDR1 SQVTM and CDR2 ANQGSEA. V lost 4 bases to trimming and J lost 4 bases, with 16 bases between them. The CDR3 covers 14 residues. CDR3 DNA: TGCAGCGTTGTGGAGGGTTGGAGGGGAGAGACCCAGTACTTC. The encoded protein is CSVVEGWRGETQYF.

In DNA, the CDR3 is TGTGCCAGCAGCGTCTCACCGGGACGGGCGAACACTGAAGCTTTCTTT. Its translation: CASSVSPGRANTEAFF. V is TRBV9 and J is TRBJ1-1, with TRBD1 as a possible D gene (5 bases). CDR3 length equals 16 residues. CDR1 is SGDLS and CDR2 is YYNGEE in the germline V gene. Between the trimmed V and J ends, which lost 2 bases and 1 base, there was a span of 15 bases.

This clonotype came up many times. The chain is built from TRBV5-1 and TRBJ2-7; no clear D. The CDR3 contains 13 residues. Per germline, CDR1 SGHRS and CDR2 YFSETQ. V dropped 3 bases and J dropped 2 bases, with 9 bases sitting between them. This CDR3 reads CASSSYEPYEQYF. CDR3 bases: TGCGCCAGCAGCTCATACGAGCCCTACGAGCAGTACTTC.

The sample holds many counts of this clonotype. The chain joins TRBV2 to TRBJ1-6, with TRBD1 matching 8 bases. Germline V lookup: CDR1 SNHLY, CDR2 FYNNEI. CDR3 length: 16 amino acids. The J segment lost 7 bases and the V segment lost 0 bases, leaving 5 bases of the junction unmatched. CDR3 loop: CASSEARTGKNSPLHF. CDR3 coding DNA: TGTGCCAGCAGTGAAGCGCGGACAGGGAAAAATTCACCCCTCCACTTT.

The CDR3 DNA is TGTGCCAGCAGCTTAGAGGCGCAGCAAGAGACCCAGTACTTC. It translates to CASSLEAQQETQYF. The chain combines TRBV11-3 with TRBJ2-5; D remains unclear. In germline, CDR1 is SGHNT, CDR2 YENEEA. V was clipped by 0 bases and J by 2 bases, with 7 bases between them. The CDR3 consists of 14 residues.

The chain has TRBV12-3 or TRBV12-4 and TRBJ2-7; a weak D match, TRBD1 (6 bases). Trimming removed 6 bases at V and 2 bases at J, with 14 bases between. The CDR3 totals 14 residues. The CDR3 spells CASRHGDTTYEQYF. The CDR3 DNA reads TGTGCCAGCAGACACGGGGACACCACCTACGAGCAGTACTTC.

This clonotype showed up many times. The chain combines TRBV28 with TRBJ1-3; no clear D gene. There are 13 residues in the CDR3. CDR1 and CDR2 (germline): MDHEN, SYDVKM. The V end lost 3 bases, the J end lost 1 base, and 4 bases lay between the germline ends. The CDR3 sequence is CASSFWSGNTIYF. As DNA, the CDR3 is TGTGCCAGCAGTTTTTGGTCTGGAAACACCATATATTTT.

This chain uses TRBV2 with TRBJ1-4; D is unclear. The CDR3 extends over 12 amino acids. Germline V gene lookup returns CDR1 SNHLY and CDR2 FYNNEI. V was cut by 5 bases and J by 5 bases, with 6 bases left in between. The CDR3 loop reads CASSKANEKLFF. CDR3 sequence (DNA): TGTGCCAGCAGTAAGGCAAATGAAAAACTGTTTTTT. The variable domain in full, with the rest retrieved from reference TRBV2 and TRBJ1-4, is EPEVTQTPSHQVTQMGQEVILRCVPISNHLYFYWYRQILGQKVEFLVSFYNNEISEKSEIFDDQFSVERPDGSNFTLKIRSTKLEDSAMYFCASSKANEKLFFGSGTQLSVL.

This clonotype was seen ten or more times. The chain is built from TRBV6-1 and TRBJ1-2, with D maybe TRBD1 (5 bases). Trimming pared 4 bases from V and 5 bases from J, leaving 5 bases between. Germline CDR1 reads MNHNS; CDR2 reads SASEGT. The CDR3 totals 11 residues. The CDR3 spells CASSGQYGYTF. The CDR3 bases are TGTGCCAGCAGTGGACAGTATGGCTACACCTTC.

The table lists this clonotype with many counts. The chain links TRBV12-3 or TRBV12-4 to TRBJ1-4; D is undetermined. V gave up 3 bases and J gave up 8 bases, with 16 bases separating them. The CDR3 is 15 residues long. The CDR3 region has the DNA TGTGCCAGCAGTTTCGGCCGAAAACTCGGAGAAAAACTGTTTTTT. This encodes CASSFGRKLGEKLFF.

Remarks on this clonotype: The junction differs from germline at one of its ends, possibly a read error. This chain joins TRBV5-1 and TRBJ2-7; D unclear. Germline CDR1 and CDR2: SGHRS and YFSETQ. The CDR3 length is 14 residues. Written as DNA, the CDR3 is TGCGCCAGCAGCGAAGCCGGGCCCTCCTACGAGCGGTACTTC. This sequence encodes CASSEAGPSYERYF.

This clonotype turned up a few times. The CDR3 DNA is TGTGCCAGCAGCCTCCCCGGTAGAGGGGAAGAGACCCAGTACTTC. Its protein is CASSLPGRGEETQYF. This chain uses TRBV5-4 with TRBJ2-5; either TRBD1 or TRBD2 may supply D (5 bases each). The CDR3 has 15 amino acids. CDR1 is SGHNT and CDR2 is YYREEE in the germline V gene (reference sequence). V lost 4 bases and J lost 3, with 16 bases in between.

This chain connects TRBV19 to TRBJ2-7; tentatively, D is TRBD1 or TRBD2 (6 bases each). There are 14 residues in the CDR3. V lost 4 bases to trimming and J lost 1 base, with 11 bases between them. Germline V gene data show CDR1 as LNHDA and CDR2 as SQIVND (reference sequence). Here the CDR3 DNA reads TGTGCCAGTAGTAATGGAGGGGGGTCCTACGAGCAGTACTTC. Translating gives CASSNGGGSYEQYF.